The clone carrying this TCR beta chain was detected only a few times. Antigen: not known. This sample was taken from a study of early T cells in non-severe SARS-CoV-2 infection. Study results and caveats: Database matching using VDJdb favored anti-spike CD8 responses, with private and CD4 specificities left missing.

Each cDNA molecule carried a unique molecular identifier. In TCRdb, the 5' RACE reads were re-called with MiXCR into one record per CDR3 protein. The sample gives around 50,000 distinct CDR3 sequences, 12% of which show up once; around 9.1% is in the top ten. Trimming cost V 6 bases and J 0 bases, with 5 bases left between them. The CDR3 extends over 12 amino acids. Per the germline V gene, CDR1 is ENHRY and CDR2 is SYGVKD. The sequencing input was whole blood. The TCR comes from an adult who was a healthcare worker with PCR-confirmed SARS-CoV-2 infection or an uninfected control (not recorded which). The chain uses TRBV10-3 and TRBJ1-1; D gene unclear. CDR3 DNA: TGTGCCATCAGCCTGATGAACACTGAAGCTTTCTTT. Amino acid sequence: CAISLMNTEAFF.